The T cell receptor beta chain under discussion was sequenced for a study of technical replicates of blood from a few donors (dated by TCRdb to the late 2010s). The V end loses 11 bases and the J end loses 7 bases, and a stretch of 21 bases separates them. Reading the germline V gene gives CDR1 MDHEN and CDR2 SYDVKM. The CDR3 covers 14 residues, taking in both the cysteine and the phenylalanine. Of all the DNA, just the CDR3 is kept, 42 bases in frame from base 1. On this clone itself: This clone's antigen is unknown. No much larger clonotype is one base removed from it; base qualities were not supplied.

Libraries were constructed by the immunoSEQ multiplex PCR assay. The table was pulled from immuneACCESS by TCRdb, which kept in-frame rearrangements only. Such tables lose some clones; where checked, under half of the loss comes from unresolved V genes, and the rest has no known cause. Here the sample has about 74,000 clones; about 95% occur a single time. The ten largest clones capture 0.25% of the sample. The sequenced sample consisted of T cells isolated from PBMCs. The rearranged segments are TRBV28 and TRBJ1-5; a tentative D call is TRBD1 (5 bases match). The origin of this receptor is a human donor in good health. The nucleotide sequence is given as TGTGCCGGGGGGGGGACCACCCAAAGACAGCCCCAGCATTTT. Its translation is CAGGGTTQRQPQHF.